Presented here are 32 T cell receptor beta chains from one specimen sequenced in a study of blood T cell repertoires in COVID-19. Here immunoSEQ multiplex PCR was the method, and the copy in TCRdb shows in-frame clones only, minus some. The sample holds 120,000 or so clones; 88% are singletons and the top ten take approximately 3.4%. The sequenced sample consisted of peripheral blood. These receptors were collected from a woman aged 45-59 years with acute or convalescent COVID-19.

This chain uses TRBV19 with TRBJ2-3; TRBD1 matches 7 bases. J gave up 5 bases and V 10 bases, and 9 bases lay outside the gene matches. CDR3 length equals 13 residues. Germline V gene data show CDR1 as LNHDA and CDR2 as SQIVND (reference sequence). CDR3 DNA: TGTGCCACCGATGACAGGGCGCGAGATACGCAGTATTTT. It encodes CATDDRARDTQYF.

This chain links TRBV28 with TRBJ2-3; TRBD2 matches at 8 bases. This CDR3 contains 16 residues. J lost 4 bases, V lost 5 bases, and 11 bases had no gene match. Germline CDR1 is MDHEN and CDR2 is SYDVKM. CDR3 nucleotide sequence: TGTGCCAGCAGTCTAAGAGCGGGGGCCCATCCAGATACGCAGTATTTT. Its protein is CASSLRAGAHPDTQYF.

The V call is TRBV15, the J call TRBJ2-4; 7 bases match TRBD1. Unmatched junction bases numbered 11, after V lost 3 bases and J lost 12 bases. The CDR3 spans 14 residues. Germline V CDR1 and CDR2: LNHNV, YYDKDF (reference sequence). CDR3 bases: TGTGCCACCAGCAGCCCGGGACAGAGAACACCTCAGTACTTC. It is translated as CATSSPGQRTPQYF.

The CDR3 coding sequence is TGTGCCAGCGGGACAGGGGATCAGCCCCAGCATTTT. It translates to CASGTGDQPQHF. This rearrangement joins TRBV28 to TRBJ1-5; TRBD1 aligns across 10 bases. The trim removed 8 bases at V and 5 bases at J, leaving 0 bases unmatched. The CDR3 totals 12 residues. Germline values: CDR1 MDHEN, CDR2 SYDVKM.

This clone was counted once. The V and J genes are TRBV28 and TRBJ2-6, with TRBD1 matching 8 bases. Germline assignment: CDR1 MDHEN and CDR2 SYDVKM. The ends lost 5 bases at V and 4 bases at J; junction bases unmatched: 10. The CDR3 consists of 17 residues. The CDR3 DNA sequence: TGTGCCAGCAGTCGGGACAGGAGTGCTATGGGGGCCAACGTCCTGACTTTC. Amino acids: CASSRDRSAMGANVLTF.

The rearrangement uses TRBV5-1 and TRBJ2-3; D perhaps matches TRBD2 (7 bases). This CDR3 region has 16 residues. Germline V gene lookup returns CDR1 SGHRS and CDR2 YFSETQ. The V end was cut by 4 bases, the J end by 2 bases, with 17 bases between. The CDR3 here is CASSPQGTTNTDTQYF. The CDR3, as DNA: TGCGCCAGCAGCCCGCAGGGGACTACGAACACAGATACGCAGTATTTT.

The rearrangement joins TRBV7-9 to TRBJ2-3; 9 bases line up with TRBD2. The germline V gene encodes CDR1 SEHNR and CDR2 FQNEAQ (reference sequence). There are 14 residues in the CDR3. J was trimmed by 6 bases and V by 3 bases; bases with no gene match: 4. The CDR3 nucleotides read TGTGCCAGCAGCTTTATAGCGGGAGCCGATACGCAGTATTTT. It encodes CASSFIAGADTQYF.

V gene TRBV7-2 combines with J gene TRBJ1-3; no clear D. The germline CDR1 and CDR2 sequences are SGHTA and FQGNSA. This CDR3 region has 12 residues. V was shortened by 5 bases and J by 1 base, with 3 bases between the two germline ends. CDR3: CASSQSGNTIYF. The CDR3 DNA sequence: TGTGCCAGCAGCCAATCTGGAAACACCATATATTTT. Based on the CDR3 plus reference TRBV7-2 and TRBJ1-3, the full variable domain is GAGVSQSPSNKVTEKGKDVELRCDPISGHTALYWYRQSLGQGLEFLIYFQGNSAPDKSGLPSDRFSAERTGGSVSTLTIQRTQQEDSAVYLCASSQSGNTIYFGEGSWLTVV.

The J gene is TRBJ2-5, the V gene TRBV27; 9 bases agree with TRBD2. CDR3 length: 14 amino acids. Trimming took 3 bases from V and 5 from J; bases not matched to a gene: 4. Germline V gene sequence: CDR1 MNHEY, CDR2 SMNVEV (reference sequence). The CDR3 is CASSFLAGDETQYF. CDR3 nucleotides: TGTGCCAGCAGTTTCTTAGCGGGAGACGAGACCCAGTACTTC.

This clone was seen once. The DNA of the CDR3 is TGTGCCAGCAGTGGGGCCGGGACAGGGGGCTACGAGCAGTACTTC. Translating gives CASSGAGTGGYEQYF. The V call is TRBV2, the J call TRBJ2-7; 11 bases fit TRBD1. With V trimmed by 4 bases and J by 3 bases, 5 bases remained unmatched. This CDR3 is built from 15 residues. Germline values: CDR1 SNHLY, CDR2 FYNNEI.

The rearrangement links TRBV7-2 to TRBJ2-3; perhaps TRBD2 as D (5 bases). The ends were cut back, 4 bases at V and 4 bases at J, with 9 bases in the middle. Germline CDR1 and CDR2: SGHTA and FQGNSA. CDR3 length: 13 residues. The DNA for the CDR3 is TGTGCCAGCAGCTCGGGGTTCCCAGATACGCAGTATTTT. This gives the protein CASSSGFPDTQYF.

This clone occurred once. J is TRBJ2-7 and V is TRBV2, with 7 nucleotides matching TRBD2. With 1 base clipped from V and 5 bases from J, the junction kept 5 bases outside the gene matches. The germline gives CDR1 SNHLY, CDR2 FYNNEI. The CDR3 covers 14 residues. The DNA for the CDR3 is TGTGCCAGCAGTGAAGACCGGACTAGACACGAGCAGTACTTC. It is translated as CASSEDRTRHEQYF.

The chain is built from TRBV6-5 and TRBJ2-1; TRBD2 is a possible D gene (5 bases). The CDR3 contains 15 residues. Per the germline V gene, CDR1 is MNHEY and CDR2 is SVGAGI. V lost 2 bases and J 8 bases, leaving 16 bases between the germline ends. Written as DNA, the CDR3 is TGTGCCAGCAGTTACCAGGCAGGAGCGGCGGATGAGCAGTTCTTC. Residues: CASSYQAGAADEQFF.

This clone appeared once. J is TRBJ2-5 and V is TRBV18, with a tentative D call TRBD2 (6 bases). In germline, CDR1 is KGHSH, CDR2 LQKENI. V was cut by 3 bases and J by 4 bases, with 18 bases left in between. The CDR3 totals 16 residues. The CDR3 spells CASSPTPPAGGETQYF. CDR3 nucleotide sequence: TGTGCCAGCTCACCGACGCCCCCCGCCGGGGGAGAGACCCAGTACTTC.

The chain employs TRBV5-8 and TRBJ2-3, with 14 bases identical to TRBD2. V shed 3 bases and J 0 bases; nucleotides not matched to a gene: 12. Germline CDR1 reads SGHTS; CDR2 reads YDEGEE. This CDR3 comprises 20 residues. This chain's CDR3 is CASSWGTSGSRLPSTDTQYF. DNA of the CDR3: TGTGCCAGCAGCTGGGGGACTAGCGGGAGTCGACTACCCAGCACAGATACGCAGTATTTT.

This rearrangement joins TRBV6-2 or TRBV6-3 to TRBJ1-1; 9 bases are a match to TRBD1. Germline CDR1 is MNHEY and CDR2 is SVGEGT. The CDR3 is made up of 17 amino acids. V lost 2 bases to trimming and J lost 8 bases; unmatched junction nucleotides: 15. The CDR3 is CASSYPGTGLNLFEAFF. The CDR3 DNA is TGTGCCAGCAGTTACCCCGGGACAGGGTTAAATCTTTTCGAAGCTTTCTTT.

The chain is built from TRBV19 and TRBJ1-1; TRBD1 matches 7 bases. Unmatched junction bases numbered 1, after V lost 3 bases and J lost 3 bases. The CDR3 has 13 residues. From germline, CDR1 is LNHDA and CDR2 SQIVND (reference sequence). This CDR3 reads CASSIRGDTEAFF. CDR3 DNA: TGTGCCAGTAGTATCAGGGGGGACACTGAAGCTTTCTTT.

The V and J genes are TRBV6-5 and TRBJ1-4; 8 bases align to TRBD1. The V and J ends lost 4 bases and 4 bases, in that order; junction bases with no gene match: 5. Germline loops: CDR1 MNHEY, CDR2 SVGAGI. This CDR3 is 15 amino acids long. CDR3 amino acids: CASSSTGAGNEKLFF. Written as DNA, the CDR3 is TGTGCCAGCAGTTCGACAGGGGCGGGTAATGAAAAACTGTTTTTT.

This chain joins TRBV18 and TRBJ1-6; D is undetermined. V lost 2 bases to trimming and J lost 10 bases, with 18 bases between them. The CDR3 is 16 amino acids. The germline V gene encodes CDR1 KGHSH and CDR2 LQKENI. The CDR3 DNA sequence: TGTGCCAGCTCACCAAATGGAGATCTCCTTTACTCACCCCTCCACTTT. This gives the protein CASSPNGDLLYSPLHF.

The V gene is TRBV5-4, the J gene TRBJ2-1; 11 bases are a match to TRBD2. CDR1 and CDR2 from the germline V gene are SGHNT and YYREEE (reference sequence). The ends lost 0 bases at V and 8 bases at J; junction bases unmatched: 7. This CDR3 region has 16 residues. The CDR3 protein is CASSLVKLAGAYEQFF. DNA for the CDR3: TGTGCCAGCAGCTTGGTGAAACTAGCGGGAGCATATGAGCAGTTCTTC.

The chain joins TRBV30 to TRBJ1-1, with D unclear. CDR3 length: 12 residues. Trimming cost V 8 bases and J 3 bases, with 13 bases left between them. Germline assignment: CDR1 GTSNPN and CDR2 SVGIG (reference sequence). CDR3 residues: CAVEGGYTEAFF. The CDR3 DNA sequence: TGTGCCGTGGAGGGAGGGTACACTGAAGCTTTCTTT. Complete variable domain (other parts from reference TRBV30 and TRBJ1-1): SQTIHQWPATLVQPVGSPLSLECTVEGTSNPNLYWYRQAAGRGLQLLFYSVGIGQISSEVPQNLSASRPQDRQFILSSKKLLLSDSGFYLCAVEGGYTEAFFGQGTRLTVV.

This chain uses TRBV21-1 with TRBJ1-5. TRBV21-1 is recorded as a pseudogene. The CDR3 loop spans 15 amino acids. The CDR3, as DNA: TGTGCCAGCAGCAAAGGAACCCCGGGGGGTCAGCCCCAGCATTTT. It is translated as CASSKGTPGGQPQHF.

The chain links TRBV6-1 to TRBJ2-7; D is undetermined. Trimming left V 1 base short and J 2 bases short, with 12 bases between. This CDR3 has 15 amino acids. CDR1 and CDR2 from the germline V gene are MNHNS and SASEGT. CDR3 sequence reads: CASSEVELPAYEQYF. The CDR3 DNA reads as TGTGCCAGCAGTGAAGTCGAACTACCCGCCTACGAGCAGTACTTC.

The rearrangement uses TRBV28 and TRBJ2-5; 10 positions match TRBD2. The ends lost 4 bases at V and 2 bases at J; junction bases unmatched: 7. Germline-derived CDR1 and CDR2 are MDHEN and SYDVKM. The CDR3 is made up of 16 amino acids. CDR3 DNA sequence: TGTGCCAGCAGTTCCCGGACTAGCGGCACGCAAGAGACCCAGTACTTC. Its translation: CASSSRTSGTQETQYF.

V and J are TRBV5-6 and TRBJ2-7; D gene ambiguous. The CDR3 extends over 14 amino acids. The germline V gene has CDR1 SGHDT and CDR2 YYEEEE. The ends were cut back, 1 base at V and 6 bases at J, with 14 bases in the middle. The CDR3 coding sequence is TGTGCCAGCAGCTTGAACACCTTCGCCCTCGAGCAGTACTTC. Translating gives CASSLNTFALEQYF. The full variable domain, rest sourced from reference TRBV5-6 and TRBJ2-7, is DAGVTQSPTHLIKTRGQQVTLRCSPKSGHDTVSWYQQALGQGPQFIFQYYEEEERQRGNFPDRFSGHQFPNYSSELNVNALLLGDSALYLCASSLNTFALEQYFGPGTRLTVT.

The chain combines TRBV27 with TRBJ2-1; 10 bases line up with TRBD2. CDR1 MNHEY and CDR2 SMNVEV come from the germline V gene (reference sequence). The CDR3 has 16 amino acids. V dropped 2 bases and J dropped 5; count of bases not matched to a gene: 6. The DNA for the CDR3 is TGTGCCAGCAGTTTAATCGGGACTAGCGCTAACAATGAGCAGTTCTTC. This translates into CASSLIGTSANNEQFF.

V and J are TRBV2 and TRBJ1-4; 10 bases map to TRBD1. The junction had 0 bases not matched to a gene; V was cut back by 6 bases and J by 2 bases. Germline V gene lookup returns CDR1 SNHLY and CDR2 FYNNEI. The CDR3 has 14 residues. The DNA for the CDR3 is TGTGCCAGCAGGGACAGGGGGACTAATGAAAAACTGTTTTTT. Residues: CASRDRGTNEKLFF.

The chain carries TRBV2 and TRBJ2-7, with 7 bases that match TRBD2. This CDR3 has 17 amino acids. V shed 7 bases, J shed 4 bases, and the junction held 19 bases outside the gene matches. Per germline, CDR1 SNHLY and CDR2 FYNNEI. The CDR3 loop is CASTPSGGSGEIYEQYF. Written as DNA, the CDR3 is TGTGCCAGCACCCCCTCGGGGGGTAGCGGAGAAATATACGAGCAGTACTTC.

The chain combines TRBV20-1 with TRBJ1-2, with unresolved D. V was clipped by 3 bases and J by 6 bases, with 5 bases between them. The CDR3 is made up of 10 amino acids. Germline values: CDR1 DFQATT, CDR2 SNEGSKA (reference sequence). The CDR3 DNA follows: TGCAGTGCTAGGGCGGATGGCTACACCTTC. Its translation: CSARADGYTF.

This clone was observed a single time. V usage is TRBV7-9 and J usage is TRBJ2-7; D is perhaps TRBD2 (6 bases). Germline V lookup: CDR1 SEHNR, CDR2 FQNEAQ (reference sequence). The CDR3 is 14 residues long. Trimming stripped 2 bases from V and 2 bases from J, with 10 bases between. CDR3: CASSLRAGPYEQYF. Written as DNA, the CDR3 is TGTGCCAGCAGCTTAAGGGCGGGACCCTACGAGCAGTACTTC.

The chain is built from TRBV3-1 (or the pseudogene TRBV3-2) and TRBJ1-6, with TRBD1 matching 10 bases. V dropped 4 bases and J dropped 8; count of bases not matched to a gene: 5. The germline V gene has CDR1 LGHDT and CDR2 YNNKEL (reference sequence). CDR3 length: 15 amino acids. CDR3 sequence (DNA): TGTGCCAGCAGCCTTACCGGGACAGGGGATTCACCCCTCCACTTT. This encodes CASSLTGTGDSPLHF.

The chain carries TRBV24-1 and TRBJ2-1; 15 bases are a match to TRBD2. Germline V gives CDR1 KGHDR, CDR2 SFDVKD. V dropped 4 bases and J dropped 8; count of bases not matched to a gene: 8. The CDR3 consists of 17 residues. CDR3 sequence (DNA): TGTGCCACCAGTGAAGCGGGACTAGCGGGAGGTCGGGATGAGCAGTTCTTC. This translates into CATSEAGLAGGRDEQFF.